This is a list of T cell receptor beta chains from one sample in a study of blood T cell repertoires in COVID-19. Data came from immunoSEQ multiplex PCR; TCRdb stores just in-frame clones and leaves some out. The table shows 180,000 or so clones, with about 89% occurring only once. The specimen sequenced was peripheral blood. These TCRs come from a man between 70 and 80 years old with acute or convalescent COVID-19. Both conserved end residues are part of each CDR3. A D gene is named only where the DNA matches it firmly. Expanded clones are given a class, and other clones once, few, many or no size at all.

V gene,clone size,D gene,J gene,CDR3 DNA,CDR3 protein
TRBV5-8,-,TRBD1,TRBJ1-5,TGTGCCAGCAGCTACGCAGGGACAGGGAATCAGCCCCAGCATTTT,CASSYAGTGNQPQHF
TRBV15,-,-,TRBJ1-6,TGTGCCACCAGCGGACAGCCTTCGGGTAATTCACCCCTCCACTTT,CATSGQPSGNSPLHF
TRBV9,-,-,TRBJ1-2,TGTGCCAGCAGCGTTTTTCCAGGCTATGGCTACACCTTC,CASSVFPGYGYTF
TRBV10-1,-,TRBD1,TRBJ2-2,TGCGCCAGCAGTGGGGGACAGGCGAACACCGGGGAGCTGTTTTTT,CASSGGQANTGELFF
TRBV6-4,-,TRBD1,TRBJ1-6,TGTGCCAGCAGCCCCAGACAGGGAGATTCACCCCTCCACTTT,CASSPRQGDSPLHF
TRBV28,-,-,TRBJ1-1,TGTGCCAGCCGACTCTGGCAGGGTTTTGGCTCTGAAGCTTTCTTT,CASRLWQGFGSEAFF
TRBV7-6,-,TRBD2,TRBJ2-7,TGTGCCAGCAGCCAAGCGGGGGGCTACGAGCAGTACTTC,CASSQAGGYEQYF
TRBV5-8,-,TRBD2,TRBJ2-1,TGTGCCAGCAGCCTACGACTAGCGGGAGGTTCTTACAATGAGCAGTTCTTC,CASSLRLAGGSYNEQFF
TRBV5-5,-,TRBD1,TRBJ2-7,TGTGCCAGCAGTTCCAAAGCCACGTCCGGGACAGGGACCGAGCAGTACTTC,CASSSKATSGTGTEQYF
TRBV27,few,-,TRBJ1-5,TGTGCCAGCAGCTTAGGTAGGGGTCAGCCCCAGCATTTT,CASSLGRGQPQHF
TRBV3-1/TRBV3-2,-,TRBD1,TRBJ2-7,TGTGCCAGCAGCCCACCGGTACAGGGGATATACGAGCAGTACTTC,CASSPPVQGIYEQYF
TRBV27,-,TRBD2,TRBJ2-3,TGTGCCAGCACCATTACCCGGACTAGCGGGACAACAGATACGCAGTATTTT,CASTITRTSGTTDTQYF
TRBV10-3,-,TRBD1,TRBJ1-6,TGTGCCATCAGTGAATGGCAGGGGGACTCACCCCTCCACTTT,CAISEWQGDSPLHF
TRBV29-1,-,-,TRBJ2-1,TGCAGCGTTACCACAGGGTCAGAGTTCTTC,CSVTTGSEFF
TRBV20-1,-,-,TRBJ2-7,TGCAGTGCTAGAGATATGTACGAGCAGTACTTC,CSARDMYEQYF
TRBV6-4,-,TRBD1,TRBJ2-7,TGTGCCAGCAGTGACTCGGAGATAGGGGGCCTAAGAATCCTCATCTACGAGCAGTACTTC,CASSDSEIGGLRILIYEQYF
TRBV19,once,-,TRBJ1-4,TGTGCCACATACAGGAATCACTCAAGGGGTGAAAAACTGTTTTTT,CATYRNHSRGEKLFF
TRBV4-3,few,-,TRBJ1-6,TGCGCCAGCAGCCAGAGAGGCCCCTATAATTCACCCCTCCACTTT,CASSQRGPYNSPLHF
TRBV4-1,-,-,TRBJ2-7,TGCGCCAGCAGCCAAGAAGGGGCCTACGAGCAGTACTTC,CASSQEGAYEQYF
TRBV7-9,-,-,TRBJ2-2,TGTGCCAGCAGCTTCAGGGGAACCGGGGAGCTGTTTTTT,CASSFRGTGELFF
TRBV30,-,-,TRBJ2-7,TGTGCCTGGAGTAGACAGTGGGACGAGCAGTACTTC,CAWSRQWDEQYF
TRBV10-1,-,TRBD1,TRBJ2-2,TGCGCCAGCAGTGAGAGGACAGGGGGAACCGGGGAGCTGTTTTTT,CASSERTGGTGELFF
TRBV19,-,-,TRBJ1-1,TGTGCCAGTAGTAGGAGGGGGGGGTACACTGAAGCTTTCTTT,CASSRRGGYTEAFF
TRBV5-1,-,TRBD1,TRBJ2-7,TGCGCCAGCAGCTTACAGGGGCTTTCGTACGAGCAGTACTTC,CASSLQGLSYEQYF
TRBV4-2,-,TRBD1,TRBJ1-5,TGTGCCAGCAGCCAGGGGACAGCCAGCAATCAGCCCCAGCATTTT,CASSQGTASNQPQHF
TRBV5-1,few,TRBD2,TRBJ2-5,TGCGCCAGCAGCCTCGGACTAGCGGGGATGGTTGTGGCGGAGACCCAGTACTTC,CASSLGLAGMVVAETQYF
TRBV27,-,TRBD2,TRBJ2-7,TGTGCCAGCAGTTCAAAAAGGCTAGCGGGACCTCATGACTTC,CASSSKRLAGPHDF
TRBV5-1,-,-,TRBJ2-5,TGCGCCAGCAGCTTTGGGGCTCAAGAGACCCAGTACTTC,CASSFGAQETQYF
TRBV29-1,-,-,TRBJ2-3,TGCAGCGTTGGGTCGGCTAGCCGCACAGATACGCAGTATTTT,CSVGSASRTDTQYF
TRBV7-2,-,TRBD1,TRBJ2-5,TGTGCCAGCAGCTTTGGACAGGGAGAGACCCAGTACTTC,CASSFGQGETQYF
TRBV29-1,-,TRBD1,TRBJ2-7,TGCAGCGCCCAGGACAGGGGTGGTTACGAGCAGTACTTC,CSAQDRGGYEQYF
TRBV5-1,-,TRBD1,TRBJ2-5,TGCGCCAGCAGCCTCACCGGGACAGGGGGCCAAGAGACCCAGTACTTC,CASSLTGTGGQETQYF
TRBV29-1,-,TRBD2,TRBJ2-1,TGCAGCGTACCAAGAGAGCGGGGAGCGTACAATGAGCAGTTCTTC,CSVPRERGAYNEQFF
TRBV7-6,few,TRBD1,TRBJ1-2,TGTGCCAGCAGCCAGGGACAGTCTAACTATGGCTACACCTTC,CASSQGQSNYGYTF
TRBV7-3,-,TRBD1,TRBJ2-2,TGTGCCAGCAGCTCGACGGGACAGCACACCGGGGAGCTGTTTTTT,CASSSTGQHTGELFF
TRBV5-1,once,-,TRBJ1-3,TGCGCCAGCAGCTTACGGGGGAACGGAAACATCATATATTTT,CASSLRGNGNIIYF
TRBV29-1,-,-,TRBJ2-3,TGCAGCGTTAGAGGGGGGGGCGGAGATACGCAGTATTTT,CSVRGGGGDTQYF
TRBV15,-,TRBD1,TRBJ1-4,TGTGCCACCGTGAGGTGGACAGGACTTACTAATGAAAAACTGTTTTTT,CATVRWTGLTNEKLFF
TRBV2,few,TRBD1,TRBJ1-1,TGTGCCAGCAGTACGGACAGGAACTCTGAAGCTTTCTTT,CASSTDRNSEAFF
TRBV6-5,-,TRBD2,TRBJ2-5,TGTGCCAGCAGCACTTGGACTAGCGGATCGGAGACCCAGTACTTC,CASSTWTSGSETQYF
TRBV28,once,-,TRBJ2-5,TGTGCCAGCAGTTTGGTACACCTGACCCAGTACTTC,CASSLVHLTQYF
TRBV29-1,-,-,TRBJ2-2,TGCAGCGTTGAAAAACCTACGAACACCGGGGAGCTGTTTTTT,CSVEKPTNTGELFF
TRBV6-5,-,TRBD2,TRBJ2-7,TGTGCCAGCAGCCCCGGGGGGTTCAGCTCCTACGAGCAGTACTTC,CASSPGGFSSYEQYF
TRBV7-2,-,-,TRBJ2-1,TGTGCCAGCAGCTTAAATACGGGAGTTTACAATGAGCAGTTCTTC,CASSLNTGVYNEQFF
TRBV5-4,-,TRBD1,TRBJ2-1,TGTGCCAGCAGCTTGGCTGGGACAGGGGGTCTTGAGCAGTTCTTC,CASSLAGTGGLEQFF
TRBV28,few,TRBD1,TRBJ1-4,TGTGCCAGCAGTGGGAACCGGGACAGCATCGAAAAACTGTTTTTT,CASSGNRDSIEKLFF
TRBV14,-,-,TRBJ2-5,TGTGCCAGCAGCCTCTGGACAGCGACGGGGACCCAGTACTTC,CASSLWTATGTQYF
TRBV5-1,-,TRBD1,TRBJ2-5,TGCGCCAGCAGCAATACAGGGGGCGAAGAGACCCAGTACTTC,CASSNTGGEETQYF
TRBV28,once,-,TRBJ1-3,TGTGCCAGCAGTTTCCCACGTGTGGGGGAGGCTGGAAACACCATATATTTT,CASSFPRVGEAGNTIYF
TRBV5-6,-,-,TRBJ1-4,TGTGCCAGCAGCTTCGGGGGGAATGAAAAACTGTTTTTT,CASSFGGNEKLFF
TRBV7-9,-,-,TRBJ1-6,TGTGCCAGCAGCCCTAGACCTCAAGGTACCCTCCACTTT,CASSPRPQGTLHF
TRBV7-8,-,-,TRBJ2-3,TGTGCCAGCAGCTTAGAGTCGGTCTCAGATACGCAGTATTTT,CASSLESVSDTQYF
TRBV6-5,-,TRBD1,TRBJ1-1,TGTGCCAGCAGCCGGGACAGTACCAACACTGAAGCTTTCTTT,CASSRDSTNTEAFF
TRBV4-1,-,-,TRBJ1-5,TGCGCCAGCAGCCAAGTTGGCAGGGGAGACGATCAGCCCCAGCATTTT,CASSQVGRGDDQPQHF
TRBV2,-,-,TRBJ1-6,TGTGCCAGCAGGCCCCGGGGAGGGGTGAATTCACCCCTCCACTTT,CASRPRGGVNSPLHF
TRBV12-5,few,TRBD2,TRBJ2-3,TGTGCTAGTGGTTTGGTACAAACTAGCGGGGGCCCAGATACGCAGTATTTT,CASGLVQTSGGPDTQYF